Listed here are 25 T cell receptor beta chains from one sample, sequenced in a study of metastatic and nonmetastatic thyroid tumors. Through MiXCR, TCRdb re-clonotyped the PCR reads. The sample lists tens of thousands of clones, around 15% occurring once. All patients reached thyroid surgery having received no treatment beforehand. Specimen: blood. The receptors were sampled from a female donor with papillary thyroid cancer or a benign thyroid nodule (not recorded which). Some clones in this sample may be carry-over from other donors' samples.

Many counts were recorded for this clone. This may stem from a read error, because a much larger clone lies one nucleotide away. The V and J genes are TRBV6-2 or TRBV6-3 and TRBJ2-5; the D gene is possibly TRBD2 (6 bases). The germline V gene encodes CDR1 MNHEY and CDR2 SVGEGT. V dropped 6 bases and J dropped 4 bases, with 12 bases sitting between them. The CDR3 is 13 amino acids. The CDR3 sequence: CASRTTSLETQYF. The CDR3 region has the DNA TGTGCCAGCAGGACGACTAGTCTAGAGACCCAGTACTTC.

The chain has TRBV30 and TRBJ1-2; D call uncertain. The CDR3 has 12 residues. V lost 2 bases and J 4 bases, leaving 8 bases between the germline ends. Germline V gene data show CDR1 as GTSNPN and CDR2 as SVGIG (reference sequence). CDR3 bases: TGTGCCTGGAGTTTGACTGTCTATGGCTACACCTTC. As protein: CAWSLTVYGYTF. Drawing the rest from reference TRBV30 and TRBJ1-2, the complete variable domain is SQTIHQWPATLVQPVGSPLSLECTVEGTSNPNLYWYRQAAGRGLQLLFYSVGIGQISSEVPQNLSASRPQDRQFILSSKKLLLSDSGFYLCAWSLTVYGYTFGSGTRLTVV.

The sample holds many counts of this clone. CDR3 bases: TGCAGTGCTAGAGATGTGGGGTTAGCCAAAAACATTCAGTACTTC. Translation: CSARDVGLAKNIQYF. V is TRBV20-1 and J is TRBJ2-4; D remains ambiguous. This CDR3 comprises 15 residues. The germline CDR1 and CDR2 sequences are DFQATT and SNEGSKA (reference sequence). V lost 0 bases, J lost 0 bases, and 9 bases lay in between.

In its sample, this clone was seen many times. The chain is built from TRBV11-3 and TRBJ2-1; possibly TRBD2 for D (5 bases). The V gene lost 5 bases and the J gene lost 3 bases, with 11 bases spanning the gap. CDR1 is SGHNT and CDR2 is YENEEA in the germline V gene. The length of the CDR3 is 14 residues. CDR3 loop: CASSPPSGYNEQFF. The CDR3 coding sequence is TGTGCCAGCAGCCCCCCCAGCGGCTACAATGAGCAGTTCTTC.

This clone was counted ten times or more. CDR3 loop: CASGADSGAQYF. The CDR3 DNA reads TGTGCCAGCGGTGCGGACAGTGGGGCCCAGTACTTC. The genes are TRBV12-3 or TRBV12-4 and TRBJ2-5, with D tentatively TRBD1 (6 bases). V was clipped by 8 bases and J by 9 bases, with 16 bases between them. This CDR3 region has 12 residues.

The table lists this clone with many counts. The genes are TRBV30 and TRBJ1-5; 9 bases line up with TRBD1. The CDR3 contains 17 residues. Germline CDR1 reads GTSNPN; CDR2 reads SVGIG (reference sequence). After removal of 2 bases from V and 0 bases from J, the junction contained 8 bases not matched to a gene. The CDR3 DNA sequence: TGTGCCTGGAGTCAGGGACAGGGTGATTTTAGCAATCAGCCCCAGCATTTT. It codes for CAWSQGQGDFSNQPQHF.

This chain uses TRBV28 with TRBJ1-6, with 8 bases aligning to TRBD1. J lost 10 bases, V lost 1 base, and 6 bases had no gene match. Germline-derived CDR1 and CDR2 are MDHEN and SYDVKM. The CDR3 consists of 15 residues. The DNA of the CDR3 is TGTGCCAGCAGTTTATCCAGGGGGCTCAGATCACCCCTCCACTTT. Protein: CASSLSRGLRSPLHF.

Many counts were recorded for this clone. V gene TRBV2 combines with J gene TRBJ1-2; 8 bases align to TRBD1. CDR1 SNHLY and CDR2 FYNNEI come from the germline V gene. Trimming took 6 bases from V and 3 from J; bases not matched to a gene: 12. The CDR3 runs to 16 residues. The chain's CDR3 is CASSEGQAFGDYGYTF. The CDR3 coding sequence is TGTGCCAGCAGCGAGGGACAGGCCTTCGGGGACTATGGCTACACCTTC.

This clone appeared many times. The chain employs TRBV14 and TRBJ2-2; TRBD1 might be the D (5 bases). The CDR3 totals 14 residues. The V end lost 5 bases, the J end lost 8 bases, and 15 bases lay between the germline ends. Germline-derived CDR1 and CDR2 are SGHDN and FVKESK. The CDR3 loop is CASSVQGRIGELFF. The CDR3 region has the DNA TGTGCCAGCAGCGTCCAGGGTAGGATAGGGGAGCTGTTTTTT.

The sample holds many counts of this clone. This rearrangement joins TRBV6-1 to TRBJ1-1, with 10 bases lining up with TRBD1. The CDR3 covers 16 residues. The V gene end was trimmed by 4 bases and the J gene end by 3 bases; junction bases not matched to a gene: 8. Germline-derived CDR1 and CDR2 are MNHNS and SASEGT. CDR3 bases: TGTGCCAGCAGTGCCCGGGACAGGGGAGGGTACACTGAAGCTTTCTTT. This gives the protein CASSARDRGGYTEAFF.

This clone has ten or more counts. The CDR3 sequence: CASSFGTDYNEQFF. The CDR3 bases are TGTGCCAGTAGTTTCGGGACAGATTACAATGAGCAGTTCTTC. The rearrangement uses TRBV19 and TRBJ2-1; 7 nucleotides line up with TRBD1. The CDR3 contains 14 residues. Germline CDR1 is LNHDA and CDR2 is SQIVND (reference sequence). Trimming took 5 bases from V and 4 from J; bases not matched to a gene: 5.

This clone was counted many times. The chain uses TRBV29-1 and TRBJ1-5; TRBD1 aligns across 9 bases. The CDR3 spans 14 residues. V dropped 6 bases and J dropped 5; count of bases not matched to a gene: 8. Per germline, CDR1 SQVTM and CDR2 ANQGSEA. CDR3 sequence: CSVRNRGLYQPQHF. CDR3 nucleotides: TGCAGCGTGCGAAACAGGGGGCTATATCAGCCCCAGCATTTT.

This clone was recorded at least ten times. The gene calls are TRBV20-1 and TRBJ2-7, with 10 bases aligning to TRBD2. The CDR3 length is 15 residues. CDR1 DFQATT and CDR2 SNEGSKA come from the germline V gene (reference sequence). V was pared by 4 bases and J by 4 bases, with 10 bases of the junction left unmatched. CDR3 nucleotide sequence: TGCAGTGCTACCCGGGAAGCGGGAGGGCCGTACGAGCAGTACTTC. Amino acid sequence: CSATREAGGPYEQYF.

Only a few counts were recorded for this clone. The V call is TRBV12-3 or TRBV12-4, the J call TRBJ1-5, with no clear D. This CDR3 is 11 amino acids long. Trimming cost V 1 base and J 6 bases, with 1 base left between them. CDR3: CASSLGQPQHF. Written as DNA, the CDR3 is TGTGCCAGCAGTTTAGGTCAGCCCCAGCATTTT.

The table lists this clone with many counts. As DNA, the CDR3 is TGCAGTGCTAGGCCGGGATCGGGGTTAGAGACCCAGTACTTC. Encoded protein: CSARPGSGLETQYF. The genes are TRBV20-1 and TRBJ2-5; TRBD2 is a possible D gene (5 bases). Germline loops: CDR1 DFQATT, CDR2 SNEGSKA (reference sequence). CDR3 size: 14 residues. V was cut by 3 bases and J by 4 bases, with 15 bases left in between.

The chain joins TRBV6-2 or TRBV6-3 to TRBJ2-7; D gene ambiguous. Germline lookup yields CDR1 MNHEY and CDR2 SVGEGT. Trimming left V 6 bases short and J 0 bases short, with 6 bases between. The CDR3 runs 12 residues. The DNA of the CDR3 is TGTGCCAGCAGCCCCACCTCCTACGAGCAGTACTTC. Protein product: CASSPTSYEQYF.

This clone was recorded many times. V is TRBV5-1 and J is TRBJ1-4, with D uncertain. The V and J ends lost 0 bases and 3 bases respectively, with 9 bases between them. The germline gives CDR1 SGHRS, CDR2 YFSETQ. The CDR3 has 15 residues. This CDR3 is CASSLVGVPNEKLFF. As DNA, the CDR3 is TGCGCCAGCAGCTTGGTTGGGGTACCTAATGAAAAACTGTTTTTT.

This clone came up many times. The rearrangement joins TRBV12-3 or TRBV12-4 to TRBJ1-2, with D unclear. V shed 1 base and J shed 4 bases, with 13 bases lying between them. This CDR3 region has 15 residues. CDR3 in amino acids: CASSLEGYWSYGYTF. The CDR3 DNA reads TGTGCCAGCAGTTTAGAGGGTTACTGGAGCTATGGCTACACCTTC.

This clone was seen many times. V and J are TRBV5-1 and TRBJ2-6; 9 bases match TRBD2. The germline gives CDR1 SGHRS, CDR2 YFSETQ. The CDR3 has 18 residues. V shed 4 bases and J 1 base; nucleotides not matched to a gene: 9. For the CDR3, the DNA is TGCGCCAGCAGCCTCACTAGCGGGTTACTTTCTGGGGCCAACGTCCTGACTTTC. This codes for CASSLTSGLLSGANVLTF.

Many counts were recorded for this clone. The V gene is TRBV11-2, the J gene TRBJ2-7; unclear D gene. The V gene lost 3 bases and the J gene lost 6 bases, with 9 bases spanning the gap. This CDR3 has 12 amino acids. Germline CDR1 SGHAT, CDR2 FQNNGV. CDR3: CASSFSRVEQYF. Here the CDR3 DNA reads TGTGCCAGCAGCTTCAGCCGCGTCGAGCAGTACTTC.

This clone has a handful of counts. A much larger clone lies one base from this, so it may be a read error. Other DNA sequences in this sample translate to the same CDR3. The chain combines TRBV4-1 with TRBJ1-4; D may be TRBD1 (5 bases). Trimming shortened V by 4 bases and J by 8 bases, and 11 bases separated the two germline ends. This CDR3 is 13 amino acids long. CDR1 is MGHRA and CDR2 is YSYEKL in the germline V gene. CDR3 protein: CASSLGTHEKLFF. CDR3 bases: TGCGCCAGCAGCCTCGGGACGCACGAAAAACTGTTTTTT.

This clone was observed many times. The CDR3 sequence is CASSTSSEETQYF. CDR3 nucleotides: TGTGCCAGCAGCACCAGTTCTGAAGAGACCCAGTACTTC. V gene TRBV7-3 combines with J gene TRBJ2-5, with D unclear. The CDR3 length is 13 residues. Trimming shortened V by 5 bases and J by 3 bases, and 10 bases separated the two germline ends. Germline CDR1 and CDR2: SGHTA and FQGTGA.

Relative to its sample, this clone is medium-sized. V and J are TRBV6-1 and TRBJ2-7, with D hard to call. V dropped 8 bases and J dropped 3 bases, with 8 bases sitting between them. The CDR3 is 11 amino acids. The germline gives CDR1 MNHNS, CDR2 SASEGT. CDR3 loop: CASDGRYEQYF. The CDR3, as DNA: TGTGCCAGCGACGGACGCTACGAGCAGTACTTC.

This clone was recorded many times. The CDR3 here is CASSPSGAGGPSREQFF. CDR3 coding DNA: TGTGCCAGCAGCCCCAGTGGGGCGGGAGGCCCCTCGAGAGAGCAGTTCTTC. The gene calls are TRBV11-2 and TRBJ2-1; 8 nucleotides align to TRBD2. Germline V gene sequence: CDR1 SGHAT, CDR2 FQNNGV. V shed 5 bases and J 10 bases; nucleotides not matched to a gene: 19. The CDR3 has 17 residues.

This clone was recorded at least ten times. This same CDR3 is encoded by further DNA sequences in the sample. The chain links TRBV12-3 or TRBV12-4 to TRBJ1-6; 8 bases are shared with TRBD1. CDR3 length equals 14 residues. The V segment lost 3 bases and the J segment 6 bases; nucleotides outside the gene matches: 1. Written as DNA, the CDR3 is TGTGCCAGCAGTTTGACAGGGGTTAATTCACCCCTCCACTTT. This sequence encodes CASSLTGVNSPLHF.